This T cell receptor (beta chain) was identified during a study of shared T cell receptors in the human thymus. This CDR3 is 16 amino acids long. Looked up from germline, CDR1 is SGHNT and CDR2 is YYREEE (reference sequence). Trimming pared 0 bases from V and 2 bases from J, leaving 15 bases between. The repertoire was sequenced with immunoSEQ multiplex PCR; TCRdb's copy has only in-frame clones and lacks some. Of hundreds of thousands of clones listed, around 87% were seen once; the top ten hold more than 0.009%. A further study also used this sample, focusing on human thymus T cells. That work adds: The study used thymus tissue resected during corrective heart surgery. Among thymic and blood repertoires, usage of V and J genes appeared biased. Related research examined unrelated individuals and reported that their thymic repertoires overlapped highly.

This receptor was obtained from a boy under three years old with a congenital heart defect. Sequencing was done on a sample of thymocytes. This chain connects TRBV5-4 to TRBJ2-7, with D tentatively TRBD1 (6 bases). The CDR3 is CASSLALQGQTYEQYF. The CDR3 DNA is TGTGCCAGCAGCTTGGCCCTCCAAGGACAGACCTACGAGCAGTACTTC.